This passage covers 25 T cell receptor beta chains from one sample sequenced in a study of T-cell reconstitution after alpha-beta-depleted transplantation in children. Unique molecular identifiers were used in preparing the TCRbeta library. TCRdb passed the PCR reads through MiXCR, listing each CDR3 protein once. The sample contains 98,000 or so distinct CDR3 sequences, under 25% of which appear only once. The sample in question was PBMCs, obtained before TCRalphabeta/CD19-depleted stem cell transplant. These receptor sequences come from a boy aged 2 to 9 with acute lymphoblastic leukemia, due to receive a stem cell transplant.

V gene TRBV9 combines with J gene TRBJ2-1; possibly TRBD2 for D (5 bases). The V gene's germline CDR1 is SGDLS and CDR2 YYNGEE. Between the trimmed V and J ends, which lost 4 bases and 2 bases, there was a span of 10 bases. The CDR3 consists of 14 residues. The CDR3 spells CASSLASTYNEQFF. CDR3 coding DNA: TGTGCCAGCAGCCTAGCTAGCACCTACAATGAGCAGTTCTTC.

This rearrangement joins TRBV12-3 or TRBV12-4 to TRBJ2-3; a weak D match, TRBD2 (6 bases). The CDR3 consists of 14 residues. Trimming took off 3 bases at V and 5 bases at J, with 12 bases between the two ends. CDR3 coding DNA: TGTGCCAGCAGTTTGGGTGGAGGGAGAGATACGCAGTATTTT. This sequence encodes CASSLGGGRDTQYF.

This clonotype turned up a few times. The V and J genes are TRBV5-1 and TRBJ2-3, with TRBD2 identical over 7 bases. The V segment lost 3 bases and the J segment 1 base; nucleotides outside the gene matches: 5. CDR1 and CDR2 from the germline V gene are SGHRS and YFSETQ. This CDR3 is built from 15 residues. CDR3 nucleotides: TGCGCCAGCAGCTCGGCGGGAGACGGCACAGATACGCAGTATTTT. This translates into CASSSAGDGTDTQYF.

In its sample, this clonotype was seen a few times. The chain carries TRBV20-1 and TRBJ1-1; no clear D gene. V was shortened by 0 bases and J by 7 bases, with 6 bases between the two germline ends. The CDR3 sequence is 11 residues long. CDR1 and CDR2 (germline): DFQATT, SNEGSKA (reference sequence). CDR3 bases: TGCAGTGCTAGAGATAGGGATGAAGCTTTCTTT. Amino acids: CSARDRDEAFF.

This clonotype was recorded a few times. This chain joins TRBV7-2 and TRBJ2-7, with TRBD2 matching 8 bases. Trimming at V came to 2 bases and at J to 7 bases, leaving 7 bases not matched to a gene. The CDR3 sequence is 14 residues long. Germline V gene lookup returns CDR1 SGHTA and CDR2 FQGNSA. The CDR3 loop reads CASSLSGSAGEQYF. The CDR3 coding sequence is TGTGCCAGCAGCTTAAGCGGGAGTGCTGGGGAGCAGTACTTC.

Turning to this clonotype: Because the CDR3's place on the DNA is in doubt, the DNA is left out and the CDR3 is given as listed by TCRdb. This chain joins TRBV7-2 and TRBJ1-4; the table's TRBD1 call for D was not verified on the DNA. Germline values: CDR1 SGHTA, CDR2 FQGNSA. Termini included, the CDR3 measures 16 amino acids. CDR3 amino acids: CASSLETDRLMKNCFF.

V usage is TRBV6-5 and J usage is TRBJ2-7, with D uncertain. Trimming took off 2 bases at V and 0 bases at J, with 17 bases between the two ends. The V gene's germline CDR1 is MNHEY and CDR2 SVGAGI. CDR3 length: 17 amino acids. The CDR3 region has the DNA TGTGCCAGCAGTTACCGGGCCCCGTGGACCGACTCCTACGAGCAGTACTTC. This sequence encodes CASSYRAPWTDSYEQYF.

The V call is TRBV5-1, the J call TRBJ2-7; D gene ambiguous. Germline V CDR1 and CDR2: SGHRS, YFSETQ. Trimming removed 0 bases from V and 2 bases from J, with 9 bases in between. CDR3 length: 14 residues. In nucleotides, the CDR3 is TGCGCCAGCAGCTTGGGCGCTACCCCCTACGAGCAGTACTTC. It encodes CASSLGATPYEQYF.

There are a few counts of this clonotype. V gene TRBV9 combines with J gene TRBJ2-1, with D possibly matching TRBD2 (6 bases). Germline CDR1 SGDLS, CDR2 YYNGEE. V shed 2 bases and J shed 0 bases, with 12 bases lying between them. The CDR3 has 16 amino acids. The CDR3 loop is CASSVGTYYSYNEQFF. The DNA for the CDR3 is TGTGCCAGCAGCGTGGGGACTTACTACTCCTACAATGAGCAGTTCTTC.

This clonotype was seen just once. The CDR3 here is CASSQESGGPVNEQFF. In DNA, the CDR3 is TGTGCCAGCAGCCAAGAGTCGGGAGGGCCTGTCAATGAGCAGTTCTTC. The chain combines TRBV3-1 with TRBJ2-1; 8 nucleotides align to TRBD2. The germline V gene encodes CDR1 LGHDT and CDR2 YNNKEL (reference sequence). This CDR3 has 16 amino acids. V lost 0 bases, J lost 6 bases, and 7 bases stayed unmatched.

The chain has TRBV7-8 and TRBJ2-2; TRBD2 matches 11 bases. Germline V gene data show CDR1 as SGHVS and CDR2 as FQNEAQ. J gave up 4 bases and V 3 bases, and 7 bases lay outside the gene matches. There are 17 residues in the CDR3. This CDR3 reads CASSFSTSGEVTGELFF. The CDR3 bases are TGTGCCAGCAGCTTTTCGACTAGCGGGGAGGTCACCGGGGAGCTGTTTTTT.

The chain uses TRBV12-3 or TRBV12-4 and TRBJ1-5, with D tentatively TRBD1 (6 bases). Deletions cut 6 bases from V and 5 bases from J, with 20 bases between. This CDR3 is 16 amino acids long. DNA of the CDR3: TGTGCCAGCAGCCCCCCGGGGGCAGGGCTGGATCAGCCCCAGCATTTT. Its translation: CASSPPGAGLDQPQHF.

This chain connects TRBV7-2 to TRBJ2-7, with 8 nucleotides matching TRBD1. Germline-derived CDR1 and CDR2 are SGHTA and FQGNSA. The V gene end was trimmed by 6 bases and the J gene end by 3 bases; junction bases not matched to a gene: 7. This CDR3 has 14 amino acids. Here the CDR3 reads CASSSRTGFYEQYF. Here the CDR3 DNA reads TGTGCCAGCAGTTCTCGGACAGGGTTCTACGAGCAGTACTTC.

This clonotype was counted ten times or more. In nucleotides, the CDR3 is TGTGCCAGCAGCTCCCTAGCGGAAGTCTACAATGAGCAGTTCTTC. This translates into CASSSLAEVYNEQFF. The rearrangement links TRBV12-3 or TRBV12-4 to TRBJ2-1, with 7 positions matching TRBD2. Unmatched junction bases numbered 8, after V lost 6 bases and J lost 3 bases. The CDR3 covers 15 residues.

This clonotype has only a few counts. The chain employs TRBV11-2 and TRBJ2-1, with 7 bases aligning to TRBD1. With V trimmed by 3 bases and J by 4 bases, 6 bases remained unmatched. CDR3 size: 15 residues. Germline V gives CDR1 SGHAT, CDR2 FQNNGV. CDR3 DNA sequence: TGTGCCAGCAGCTTGGGGGCAGGGGGATACAATGAGCAGTTCTTC. Its translation: CASSLGAGGYNEQFF.

This clonotype was seen a few times. The chain links TRBV10-1 to TRBJ2-5; maybe TRBD2 (6 bases). In germline, CDR1 is WNHNN, CDR2 SYGVQD (reference sequence). V dropped 3 bases and J dropped 9 bases, with 14 bases sitting between them. The CDR3 is 13 residues long. For the CDR3, the DNA is TGCGCCAGCAGTGAAGGGACTGGGCCGGCCCAGTACTTC. This codes for CASSEGTGPAQYF.

The genes are TRBV10-2 and TRBJ2-7, with D maybe TRBD2 (5 bases). This CDR3 contains 12 residues. Germline V CDR1 and CDR2: WSHSY, SAAADI. V shed 7 bases and J shed 6 bases, with 13 bases lying between them. CDR3 nucleotide sequence: TGCGCCAGCACCGAGGGTCTCGCCGAGCAGTACTTC. It encodes CASTEGLAEQYF.

The chain is built from TRBV10-3 and TRBJ2-1; 11 bases are a match to TRBD2. CDR3 length equals 15 residues. V shed 6 bases, J shed 7 bases, and the junction held 8 bases outside the gene matches. Germline CDR1 ENHRY, CDR2 SYGVKD. The CDR3 loop reads CAIRTGTSGDNEQFF. The CDR3 DNA is TGTGCCATCAGAACCGGGACTAGCGGAGATAATGAGCAGTTCTTC.

This chain joins TRBV2 and TRBJ2-2, with unresolved D. The length of the CDR3 is 12 residues. Trimming stripped 6 bases from V and 9 bases from J, with 11 bases between. The V gene's germline CDR1 is SNHLY and CDR2 FYNNEI. In DNA form, the CDR3 reads TGTGCCAGCAGGACTGAGACGAGGGAGCTGTTTTTT. This encodes CASRTETRELFF. The whole variable domain, filled in from reference TRBV2 and TRBJ2-2, reads EPEVTQTPSHQVTQMGQEVILRCVPISNHLYFYWYRQILGQKVEFLVSFYNNEISEKSEIFDDQFSVERPDGSNFTLKIRSTKLEDSAMYFCASRTETRELFFGEGSRLTVL.

This clonotype appeared a few times. The chain joins TRBV11-3 to TRBJ2-3; TRBD1 is a possible D gene (6 bases). Trimming took off 3 bases at V and 8 bases at J, with 15 bases between the two ends. CDR3 length equals 14 residues. Germline V gene data show CDR1 as SGHNT and CDR2 as YENEEA. The CDR3 sequence is CASSLGRGFATQYF. The CDR3 coding sequence is TGTGCCAGCAGCTTGGGAAGGGGGTTTGCTACGCAGTATTTT.

This clonotype was seen only a few times. The rearrangement uses TRBV6-4 and TRBJ2-2; D ambiguous. The CDR3 runs to 17 residues. The germline CDR1 and CDR2 sequences are MRHNA and SNTAGT. With 0 bases removed from V and 0 bases from J, the gap between germline ends came to 11 bases. CDR3 bases: TGTGCCAGCAGTGACTCGAGTCTTGAGTCGAACACCGGGGAGCTGTTTTTT. Amino acid sequence: CASSDSSLESNTGELFF.

This clonotype was seen a few times. This rearrangement joins TRBV5-1 to TRBJ1-1; 7 positions agree with TRBD1. The ends lost 2 bases at V and 4 bases at J; junction bases unmatched: 8. This CDR3 comprises 15 residues. Germline V CDR1 and CDR2: SGHRS, YFSETQ. This CDR3 reads CASSLSQGGSTEAFF. The DNA for the CDR3 is TGCGCCAGCAGCTTAAGTCAGGGGGGGAGCACTGAAGCTTTCTTT.

In this sample, this clonotype turned up many times. V usage is TRBV3-1 and J usage is TRBJ2-7; D gene uncertain. There are 15 residues in the CDR3. The V end was cut by 0 bases, the J end by 0 bases, with 9 bases between. Germline values: CDR1 LGHDT, CDR2 YNNKEL (reference sequence). CDR3 DNA: TGTGCCAGCAGCCAAGATCCAGGCAACTCCTACGAGCAGTACTTC. It translates to CASSQDPGNSYEQYF.

V gene TRBV5-5 combines with J gene TRBJ2-7; TRBD1 agrees at 8 bases. This CDR3 is built from 14 residues. The germline CDR1 and CDR2 sequences are SGHKS and YYEKEE (reference sequence). The ends lost 1 base at V and 7 bases at J; junction bases unmatched: 7. The CDR3 here is CASSLLQGAGEQYF. CDR3 sequence (DNA): TGTGCCAGCAGCTTGTTGCAGGGGGCGGGTGAGCAGTACTTC.

In the case of this clonotype: One end of the junction does not line up with germline, which may come from a read error. This rearrangement joins TRBV7-6 to TRBJ2-1; D gene uncertain. This CDR3 region has 13 residues. Germline CDR1 and CDR2: SGHVS and FNYEAQ. As DNA, the CDR3 is TGTGCCAGCACCTTAGACCGCTACAATGAGCAGTTCTTC. Its protein product is CASTLDRYNEQFF.